This T cell receptor (beta chain) was profiled in a study of blood T cell repertoires in COVID-19. Here immunoSEQ multiplex PCR was the method, and the copy in TCRdb shows in-frame clones only, minus some. The sample records 150,000 to 200,000 clones, around nine tenths being singletons. This receptor was obtained from a man aged 18 to 29 with active or convalescent COVID-19. Sequenced material: peripheral blood.

The CDR3 sequence is CASSPLDRAYGYTF. CDR3 bases: TGTGCCAGCAGCCCCTTAGACAGGGCCTATGGCTACACCTTC. V usage is TRBV5-4 and J usage is TRBJ1-2; 7 bases map to TRBD1. The CDR3 spans 14 residues. V was clipped by 4 bases and J by 4 bases; unmatched bases: 7. Germline V gene sequence: CDR1 SGHNT, CDR2 YYREEE (reference sequence).